This T cell receptor (beta chain) was sequenced in a study of CD8 T cells in Susac syndrome (dated by TCRdb to the late 2010s). Context from the whole study: Among the sequenced Susac syndrome patients, about six had clinically active disease and about 8 were in clinical remission. At blood withdrawal, Susac syndrome patients were either therapy-naive, taking corticosteroids (in some cases with IVIg as well), or taking IVIg alone. The study used repertoire sequencing to test whether antigen drove CD8+ T cell activation and differentiation in Susac syndrome. The paper's findings and limits, for the study overall: The study acknowledged that relatively few individuals were included in the TCR sequencing and HLA analysis. No clonal expansion was detected in the CD4+ T cell repertoire of Susac syndrome patients.

Turning to this clonotype: No antigen is known for it. The input lacks base qualities; no much larger clone sits a single base away.

Peripheral blood CD8+ and CD4+ T cells from healthy donors, Susac syndrome patients and multiple sclerosis patients were profiled by high-throughput TCR beta sequencing. Recently defined diagnostic criteria for definite or probable disease were met by the Susac syndrome patients. Bulk CD8+ and CD4+ T cells were purified by magnetic negative isolation, whereas CD8+ TEMRA cells were enriched by FACS. Blood was collected in EDTA tubes and processed within 24 hours, with PBMCs isolated through density gradient centrifugation. PBMCs intended for TCR sequencing were frozen in liquid nitrogen and were later thawed in a 37 degrees C water bath. The sorted or isolated CD4+, CD8+ and CD8+ TEMRA cells had a purity of 90% or higher. CDR3 length: 14 amino acids, cysteine to phenylalanine. Only CDR3 DNA remains: 42 bases, in frame from the first base. Compared with germline, V lacks 10 bases and J lacks 3 bases; bases without a gene match: 11. The germline V gene (reference sequence) supplies CDR1 MNHEY and CDR2 SMNVEV.

RNA was extracted using the RNeasy kit, and roughly 0.45 to 1 ug of the RNA was reverse transcribed with random hexamers. TCR beta CDR3 regions were amplified with the immunoSEQ multiplex PCR assay covering 54 Vbeta and 13 Jbeta segments. PCR amplification bias was corrected using a synthetic template baseline for primer optimization and computational correction. The authors' pipeline ran thus. Reads were assigned to V, D and J genes according to IMGT and analyzed in immunoSEQ Analyzer, with only productive sequences retained. Clonality was calculated as one minus the Shannon entropy normalized by log2 of the number of productive unique sequences. For each patient and control, public and private clones were evaluated within the 100 most prevalent clones. Susac-specific clones were defined as absent from healthy and MS cohorts, roughly 1,100 published viral clones and other ImmuneACCESS disease sequences. The public reads were run again by TCRdb, first through fastp at Q25 and then through MiXCR, and only productive beta chains were kept. Duplicate CDR3 protein sequences are folded into a single record with the most common DNA and genes. The V and J calls here are based on TCRdb, not the publication. This sample comprises just over 150,000 distinct CDR3 sequences, about 95% of them detected only once. The leading ten clones occupy 0.16% of the sample.

In this chain, TRBV27 is recombined with TRBJ1-1; TRBD1 fits 7 bases in the junction. The TCR was taken from a human donor with Susac syndrome. The sample consisted of CD4+ T cells from PBMCs. The DNA is as follows: TGTGCCACCAAGGTCGGGACAGCCCACACTGAAGCTTTCTTT. This translates into CATKVGTAHTEAFF.